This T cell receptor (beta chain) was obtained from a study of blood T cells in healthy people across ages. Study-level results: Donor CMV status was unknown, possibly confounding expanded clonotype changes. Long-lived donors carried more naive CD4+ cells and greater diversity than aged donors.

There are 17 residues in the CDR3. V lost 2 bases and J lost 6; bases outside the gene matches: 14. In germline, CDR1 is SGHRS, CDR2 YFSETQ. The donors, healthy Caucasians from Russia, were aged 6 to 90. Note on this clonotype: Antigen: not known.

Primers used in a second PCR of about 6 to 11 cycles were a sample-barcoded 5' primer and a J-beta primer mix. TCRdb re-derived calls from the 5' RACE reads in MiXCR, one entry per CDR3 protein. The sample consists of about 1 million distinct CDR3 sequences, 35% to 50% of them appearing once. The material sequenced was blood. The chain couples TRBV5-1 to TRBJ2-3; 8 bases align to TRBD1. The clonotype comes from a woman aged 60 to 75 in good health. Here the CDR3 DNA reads TGCGCCAGCAGCTTTGGCCCGGGACAGGTGAATTTGGATACGCAGTATTTT. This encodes CASSFGPGQVNLDTQYF.